This entry lists 22 T cell receptor beta chains sequenced from one sample in a study of T cells in Graves' hyperthyroidism and ophthalmopathy. TCR beta CDR3 regions were amplified from RNA transcripts. The HTBI primer set drove a first-round RT-PCR of the TCR CDR3. TCRdb redid the calling of the multiplex PCR reads with MiXCR, one entry per CDR3 protein. The data show more than 350,000 distinct CDR3 sequences, around 15% seen once. The sample consisted of blood. Receptor source: a woman in her sixties or seventies with Graves' ophthalmopathy.

In the case of this clonotype: A clone one base away is much larger, so this may be a read error. This chain uses TRBV24-1 with TRBJ2-1, with D uncertain. CDR3 length: 13 amino acids. CDR1 and CDR2 from the germline V gene are KGHDR and SFDVKD. The germline V and J ends were trimmed by 0 bases and 6 bases, with 5 bases remaining between them. The CDR3 DNA sequence: TGTGCCACCAGTGATTTGGACGGCAATGAGCAGTTCTTC. This codes for CATSDLDGNEQFF.

This clonotype was observed many times. The chain carries TRBV3-1 and TRBJ1-1, with a weak D call TRBD1 (5 bases). The CDR3 consists of 16 residues. Germline loops: CDR1 LGHDT, CDR2 YNNKEL (reference sequence). V gave up 1 base and J gave up 1 base, with 13 bases separating them. The CDR3 DNA is TGTGCCAGCAGCCAAGGACGAGGGCAGGGGAACACTGAAGCTTTCTTT. Translation gives CASSQGRGQGNTEAFF.

This clonotype showed up many times. The chain combines TRBV7-6 with TRBJ2-1; D is undetermined. Germline CDR1 reads SGHVS; CDR2 reads FNYEAQ. The germline V and J ends were trimmed by 2 bases and 3 bases, with 23 bases remaining between them. The CDR3 contains 19 residues. Written as DNA, the CDR3 is TGTGCCAGCAGCTTATCCCCCCTCCCCGCCCGTTTCGGCTACAATGAGCAGTTCTTC. Translating gives CASSLSPLPARFGYNEQFF.

This clonotype was found a few times. The chain is built from TRBV20-1 and TRBJ2-1; 8 nucleotides agree with TRBD2. The junction had 10 bases not matched to a gene; V was cut back by 4 bases and J by 5 bases. The CDR3 length is 15 residues. Germline CDR1 is DFQATT and CDR2 is SNEGSKA (reference sequence). The chain's CDR3 is CSATTPGLGNNEQFF. In DNA, the CDR3 is TGCAGTGCTACTACACCGGGACTAGGGAACAATGAGCAGTTCTTC.

The rearrangement uses TRBV9 and TRBJ2-1; TRBD2 matches at 9 bases. This CDR3 comprises 16 residues. Germline values: CDR1 SGDLS, CDR2 YYNGEE. J gave up 8 bases and V 0 bases, and 9 bases lay outside the gene matches. CDR3 DNA: TGTGCCAGCAGCGTAGCGCGGGAGGGCCTTTGGGATGAGCAGTTCTTC. This gives the protein CASSVAREGLWDEQFF.

This clonotype has at least ten counts. The CDR3, as DNA: TGTGCCAGCAGCCTGGGACAGGGCAGGTCCTACGAGCAGTACTTC. It translates to CASSLGQGRSYEQYF. The rearrangement uses TRBV11-3 and TRBJ2-7; TRBD1 matches 9 bases. CDR3 size: 15 residues. The trim removed 5 bases at V and 1 base at J, leaving 6 bases unmatched. Germline values: CDR1 SGHNT, CDR2 YENEEA.

This clonotype has at least ten counts. This sequence joins TRBV28 and TRBJ1-5, with D possibly TRBD1 on 5 matching bases. Germline V gene lookup returns CDR1 MDHEN and CDR2 SYDVKM. The V end lost 5 bases, the J end lost 2 bases, and 16 bases lay between the germline ends. The CDR3 contains 16 residues. The CDR3, as DNA: TGTGCCAGCAGTCCCCTGTTCCCGGGGGGCAATCAGCCCCAGCATTTT. Translation: CASSPLFPGGNQPQHF.

This clonotype was seen ten or more times. The V call is TRBV9, the J call TRBJ2-1; 7 bases align to TRBD1. CDR1 and CDR2 (germline): SGDLS, YYNGEE. The V segment lost 2 bases and the J segment 0 bases; nucleotides outside the gene matches: 11. This CDR3 has 18 amino acids. CDR3 coding DNA: TGTGCCAGCAGCGTCGTCCCGACAGGGCTGAGCTCCTACAATGAGCAGTTCTTC. Protein: CASSVVPTGLSSYNEQFF.

A remark on this clonotype: The junction departs from the called germline gene at one end, perhaps through a read error. V is TRBV6-1 and J is TRBJ1-5, with TRBD1 matching over 8 bases. From germline, CDR1 is MNHNS and CDR2 SASEGT. CDR3 length equals 16 residues. This chain's CDR3 is CASSGGTGYSDQPQHF. CDR3 bases: TGTGCCAGCAGTGGCGGGACAGGATATAGCGATCAGCCCCAGCATTTT.

This clonotype has at least ten counts. The chain links TRBV11-2 to TRBJ1-4; D is undetermined. This CDR3 region has 13 residues. Germline values: CDR1 SGHAT, CDR2 FQNNGV. Trimming pared 4 bases from V and 7 bases from J, leaving 10 bases between. CDR3 loop: CASSWKEGEKLFF. CDR3 DNA sequence: TGTGCCAGCAGCTGGAAGGAGGGTGAAAAACTGTTTTTT.

This clonotype was seen ten or more times. The chain employs TRBV3-1 and TRBJ2-5, with 9 bases matching TRBD1. CDR1 LGHDT and CDR2 YNNKEL come from the germline V gene (reference sequence). This CDR3 is built from 13 residues. J lost 9 bases, V lost 0 bases, and 2 bases had no gene match. The CDR3, as DNA: TGTGCCAGCAGCCAAGATTGGGACAGGGCCCAGTACTTC. As protein: CASSQDWDRAQYF.

This clonotype was counted ten times or more. The chain recombines TRBV20-1 with TRBJ2-5, with 11 positions matching TRBD2. This CDR3 has 17 residues. CDR1 is DFQATT, CDR2 SNEGSKA, per germline (reference sequence). The V segment lost 3 bases and the J segment 2 bases; nucleotides outside the gene matches: 11. The CDR3 nucleotides read TGCAGTGCTAGGAGCACGGGACTAGCGGACTTACAAGAGACCCAGTACTTC. Protein: CSARSTGLADLQETQYF.

The rearrangement uses TRBV7-6 and TRBJ1-4; D unclear. The ends were cut back, 0 bases at V and 5 bases at J, with 10 bases in the middle. Per germline, CDR1 SGHVS and CDR2 FNYEAQ. The CDR3 extends over 15 amino acids. The CDR3 loop is CASSLATGFNEKLFF. The CDR3 DNA sequence: TGTGCCAGCAGCTTAGCAACCGGCTTCAATGAAAAACTGTTTTTT. The full variable domain, with the rest looked up from reference TRBV7-6 and TRBJ1-4, is GAGVSQSPRYKVTKRGQDVALRCDPISGHVSLYWYRQALGQGPEFLTYFNYEAQQDKSGLPNDRFSAERPEGSISTLTIQRTEQRDSAMYRCASSLATGFNEKLFFGSGTQLSVL.

A remark on this clonotype: A much larger clone is a single base away; this may be a read error. V usage is TRBV2 and J usage is TRBJ2-1; 8 bases are shared with TRBD2. Germline CDR1 reads SNHLY; CDR2 reads FYNNEI. CDR3 size: 15 residues. CDR3 sequence reads: CASTTGTRGYNEQSF. The CDR3 nucleotides are TGTGCCAGCACTACCGGGACTAGGGGCTACAATGAGCAGTCCTTC.

This clonotype was observed many times. This sequence joins TRBV11-2 and TRBJ2-7; a weak D match, TRBD1 (6 bases). The ends were cut back, 5 bases at V and 4 bases at J, with 18 bases in the middle. The CDR3 loop spans 15 amino acids. The V gene's germline CDR1 is SGHAT and CDR2 FQNNGV. The CDR3 DNA follows: TGTGCCAGCAGCCGAACAACGACAGGAACTTACGAGCAGTACTTC. This gives the protein CASSRTTTGTYEQYF.

This clonotype has ten or more counts. The V call is TRBV28, the J call TRBJ2-4, with 7 nucleotides matching TRBD1. The junction had 5 bases not matched to a gene; V was cut back by 2 bases and J by 7 bases. Germline assignment: CDR1 MDHEN and CDR2 SYDVKM. CDR3 length equals 14 residues. In DNA form, the CDR3 reads TGTGCCAGCAGTTTACCAGGGGGTGGGAACATTCAGTACTTC. Translation gives CASSLPGGGNIQYF.

A few counts support this clonotype. The chain joins TRBV7-3 to TRBJ2-3; a weak D match, TRBD1 (5 bases). With 5 bases removed from V and 4 bases from J, the gap between germline ends came to 10 bases. The CDR3 is 13 amino acids. From germline, CDR1 is SGHTA and CDR2 FQGTGA. CDR3 nucleotides: TGTGCCAGCAGCAAGACAGTTGCAGATACGCAGTATTTT. This sequence encodes CASSKTVADTQYF.

This clonotype has ten or more counts. V is TRBV12-3 or TRBV12-4 and J is TRBJ2-2, with 7 bases that match TRBD2. V gave up 2 bases and J gave up 3 bases; unmatched junction bases: 6. This CDR3 is built from 16 residues. CDR3: CASSLSLLADTGELFF. The DNA for the CDR3 is TGTGCCAGCAGTTTAAGTCTTCTAGCGGACACCGGGGAGCTGTTTTTT.

In this sample, this clonotype turned up many times. The V gene is TRBV2, the J gene TRBJ2-1; 10 bases line up with TRBD2. J was trimmed by 9 bases and V by 10 bases; bases with no gene match: 12. Germline lookup yields CDR1 SNHLY and CDR2 FYNNEI. The CDR3 covers 14 residues. CDR3 protein: CATTGTSAIGEQFF. The DNA for the CDR3 is TGTGCCACCACCGGGACTAGCGCTATAGGTGAGCAGTTCTTC.

This clonotype came up many times. The chain couples TRBV7-3 to TRBJ1-6; D is unresolved. V was trimmed by 5 bases and J by 5 bases, leaving 7 bases between them. The V gene's germline CDR1 is SGHTA and CDR2 FQGTGA. The CDR3 runs to 13 residues. Written as DNA, the CDR3 is TGTGCCAGCAGCCAATCCCATAATTCACCCCTCCACTTT. Its translation: CASSQSHNSPLHF.

This clonotype was found many times. The rearrangement links TRBV28 to TRBJ2-1; 10 bases are a match to TRBD2. The germline CDR1 and CDR2 sequences are MDHEN and SYDVKM. The CDR3 spans 14 residues. The V segment lost 6 bases and the J segment 7 bases; nucleotides outside the gene matches: 6. CDR3 amino acids: CASSPSGSINEQFF. CDR3 DNA: TGTGCCAGCAGCCCTAGCGGGAGTATTAATGAGCAGTTCTTC.

This clonotype was counted ten times or more. The CDR3 loop is CASSEGAAAEETQYF. The CDR3 nucleotides read TGTGCCAGCAGTGAAGGGGCAGCTGCCGAAGAGACCCAGTACTTC. This rearrangement joins TRBV2 to TRBJ2-5, with unresolved D. Germline loops: CDR1 SNHLY, CDR2 FYNNEI. This CDR3 region has 15 residues. V was cut by 1 base and J by 3 bases, with 12 bases left in between.